The 28 T cell receptor beta chains below were found in one sample sequenced in a study of CD8 T cells in Susac syndrome. Random hexamers primed reverse transcription of about 0.5 to 1 ug RNA. TCRdb fed the immunoSEQ multiplex PCR reads into MiXCR, producing one record per CDR3 protein. The data show approximately 220,000 distinct CDR3 sequences, with approximately 90% seen just once and approximately 0.13% held by the top ten. The specimen was CD8+ T cells from PBMCs. All receptors come from a human donor with multiple sclerosis.

The chain recombines TRBV4-3 with TRBJ2-7; D unclear. This CDR3 is 16 amino acids long. Trimming took 0 bases from V and 1 from J, leaving 13 bases between them. The germline gives CDR1 LGHNA, CDR2 YSLEER. In DNA form, the CDR3 reads TGCGCCAGCAGCCAAGATCTAAGCCAGCCTTCCTACGAGCAGTACTTC. This sequence encodes CASSQDLSQPSYEQYF.

The chain joins TRBV7-9 to TRBJ2-5; 9 bases agree with TRBD2. Germline CDR1 SEHNR, CDR2 FQNEAQ (reference sequence). The CDR3 length is 16 residues. Trimming at V came to 0 bases and at J to 4 bases, leaving 6 bases not matched to a gene. The CDR3 loop reads CASSLALAGVRETQYF. CDR3 sequence (DNA): TGTGCCAGCAGCTTAGCTTTAGCGGGAGTAAGAGAGACCCAGTACTTC.

The chain uses TRBV3-1 and TRBJ2-5; tentative D call: TRBD2 (5 bases). CDR1 is LGHDT, CDR2 YNNKEL, per germline (reference sequence). CDR3 length: 14 amino acids. V shed 0 bases and J shed 5 bases, with 10 bases lying between them. CDR3 bases: TGTGCCAGCAGCCAAGATCGGTGGGAGGAGACCCAGTACTTC. Translating it yields CASSQDRWEETQYF.

CDR3 loop: CASSLKGQGSTEAFF. The DNA of the CDR3 is TGTGCCAGCAGCCTAAAAGGCCAGGGGAGTACTGAAGCTTTCTTT. The chain uses TRBV7-8 and TRBJ1-1; TRBD1 is a possible D gene (6 bases). This CDR3 region has 15 residues. Germline V CDR1 and CDR2: SGHVS, FQNEAQ. Trimming removed 5 bases from V and 5 bases from J, with 18 bases in between.

The table lists this clonotype with a count of one. The chain couples TRBV4-1 to TRBJ2-5; D is undetermined. Germline values: CDR1 MGHRA, CDR2 YSYEKL. The length of the CDR3 is 17 residues. The ends were cut back, 4 bases at V and 2 bases at J, with 20 bases in the middle. For the CDR3, the DNA is TGCGCCAGCAGCCCAAGTCTCCAACCGGGCGAGCAAGAGACCCAGTACTTC. Translation gives CASSPSLQPGEQETQYF.

The gene calls are TRBV12-3 or TRBV12-4 and TRBJ2-2; possible D gene TRBD2, 6 bases. V lost 3 bases and J 1 base, leaving 12 bases between the germline ends. This CDR3 has 16 amino acids. The CDR3 loop reads CASSFALALNTGELFF. The CDR3 DNA follows: TGTGCCAGCAGTTTTGCGCTAGCGTTGAACACCGGGGAGCTGTTTTTT.

V usage is TRBV3-1 and J usage is TRBJ2-7; D is unresolved. The V gene's germline CDR1 is LGHDT and CDR2 YNNKEL (reference sequence). This CDR3 is 14 amino acids long. Trimming shortened V by 0 bases and J by 2 bases, and 8 bases separated the two germline ends. CDR3 bases: TGTGCCAGCAGCCAAGATTTATGGACCTACGAGCAGTACTTC. This encodes CASSQDLWTYEQYF.

The V call is TRBV2, the J call TRBJ2-6; 7 bases line up with TRBD1. The junction had 1 base not matched to a gene; V was cut back by 6 bases and J by 2 bases. CDR3 size: 14 residues. Germline CDR1 reads SNHLY; CDR2 reads FYNNEI. In DNA form, the CDR3 reads TGTGCCAGCAGAGACAGGGCTGGGGCCAACGTCCTGACTTTC. Amino acid sequence: CASRDRAGANVLTF.

The rearrangement joins TRBV2 to TRBJ2-7, with D uncertain. The CDR3 loop spans 13 amino acids. Trimming removed 0 bases from V and 6 bases from J, with 9 bases in between. Germline V gives CDR1 SNHLY, CDR2 FYNNEI. Here the CDR3 reads CASSEAPLGEQYF. In DNA form, the CDR3 reads TGTGCCAGCAGTGAAGCCCCTTTGGGCGAGCAGTACTTC. The variable domain in full, completed from reference TRBV2 and TRBJ2-7, reads EPEVTQTPSHQVTQMGQEVILRCVPISNHLYFYWYRQILGQKVEFLVSFYNNEISEKSEIFDDQFSVERPDGSNFTLKIRSTKLEDSAMYFCASSEAPLGEQYFGPGTRLTVT.

This chain uses TRBV19 with TRBJ1-1; D unclear. This CDR3 is built from 13 residues. Germline CDR1 is LNHDA and CDR2 is SQIVND (reference sequence). V lost 3 bases, J lost 6 bases, and 11 bases lay in between. The CDR3 sequence is CASSIGYTPEAFF. The CDR3 DNA reads as TGTGCCAGTAGTATCGGGTATACGCCTGAAGCTTTCTTT.

This sequence joins TRBV24-1 and TRBJ2-1; 7 bases fit TRBD2. From germline, CDR1 is KGHDR and CDR2 SFDVKD. The CDR3 runs 14 residues. V gave up 2 bases and J gave up 6 bases; unmatched junction bases: 3. In nucleotides, the CDR3 is TGTGCCACCAGTGATTGGACTAGTGGCAATGAGCAGTTCTTC. Translated, it gives CATSDWTSGNEQFF.

The chain links TRBV4-3 to TRBJ1-1; D not certain. CDR3 length: 14 residues. Germline V lookup: CDR1 LGHNA, CDR2 YSLEER. V lost 4 bases, J lost 3 bases, and 12 bases lay in between. The CDR3: CASSPGQAYTEAFF. In DNA form, the CDR3 reads TGCGCCAGCAGCCCTGGCCAAGCTTACACTGAAGCTTTCTTT.

This clonotype was seen a few times. The chain uses TRBV27 and TRBJ2-7, with a weak D call TRBD2 (5 bases). CDR3 size: 12 residues. V was pared by 4 bases and J by 5 bases, with 9 bases between. Germline values: CDR1 MNHEY, CDR2 SMNVEV (reference sequence). CDR3 residues: CASSSEANEQYF. CDR3 in DNA: TGTGCCAGCAGTTCGGAGGCAAACGAGCAGTACTTC.

V and J are TRBV7-3 and TRBJ1-1; D possibly corresponds to TRBD1 (5 bases). This CDR3 region has 13 residues. V gave up 5 bases and J gave up 9 bases, with 16 bases separating them. Germline V lookup: CDR1 SGHTA, CDR2 FQGTGA. DNA of the CDR3: TGTGCCAGCAGCGAGGCAGGGTCAAGGAAAGCTTTCTTT. As protein: CASSEAGSRKAFF.

CDR3 nucleotide sequence: TGTGCCAGCAGCCCCGGGCCCACAGGGGGCATTCAGTACTTC. Amino acid sequence: CASSPGPTGGIQYF. The J gene is TRBJ2-4, the V gene TRBV7-9, with TRBD1 matching 8 bases. The CDR3 runs to 14 residues. J gave up 9 bases and V 5 bases, and 9 bases lay outside the gene matches. In germline, CDR1 is SEHNR, CDR2 FQNEAQ (reference sequence).

V gene TRBV11-2 combines with J gene TRBJ2-7; D not certain. The V gene's germline CDR1 is SGHAT and CDR2 FQNNGV. Trimming removed 2 bases at V and 2 bases at J, with 16 bases between. The CDR3 has 16 amino acids. The CDR3 sequence: CASSLSPPHLAYEQYF. As DNA, the CDR3 is TGTGCCAGCAGCTTAAGTCCTCCTCACCTGGCCTACGAGCAGTACTTC. Full variable domain (remainder filled in from reference TRBV11-2 and TRBJ2-7): EAGVAQSPRYKIIEKRQSVAFWCNPISGHATLYWYQQILGQGPKLLIQFQNNGVVDDSQLPKDRFSAERLKGVDSTLKIQPAKLEDSAVYLCASSLSPPHLAYEQYFGPGTRLTVT.

This chain connects TRBV6-1 to TRBJ2-2; 12 nucleotides align to TRBD2. CDR1 MNHNS and CDR2 SASEGT come from the germline V gene. With 8 bases clipped from V and 6 bases from J, the junction kept 10 bases outside the gene matches. The CDR3 consists of 16 residues. The CDR3 DNA follows: TGTGCCAGCGCCCGCCAGACTAGCGGGAGAGCCGGGGAGCTGTTTTTT. Translating it yields CASARQTSGRAGELFF.

This chain joins TRBV3-1 and TRBJ2-3; D possibly corresponds to TRBD1 (6 bases). Trimming removed 4 bases from V and 1 base from J, with 18 bases in between. Germline lookup yields CDR1 LGHDT and CDR2 YNNKEL (reference sequence). This CDR3 comprises 17 residues. CDR3: CASSPNDRTWGTDTQYF. The CDR3 nucleotides read TGTGCCAGCAGCCCCAATGACAGGACCTGGGGCACAGATACGCAGTATTTT.

The chain is built from TRBV19 and TRBJ1-5; D uncertain. Per the germline V gene, CDR1 is LNHDA and CDR2 is SQIVND (reference sequence). The CDR3 contains 13 residues. Trimming cost V 1 base and J 6 bases, with 7 bases left between them. The CDR3 region is CASSIVGFQPQHF. For the CDR3, the DNA is TGTGCCAGTAGTATAGTCGGATTTCAGCCCCAGCATTTT.

Written as DNA, the CDR3 is TGTGCCAGCAGTTACTCGATTGCGGGGAACACTGAAGCTTTCTTT. Translation gives CASSYSIAGNTEAFF. The rearrangement uses TRBV6-6 and TRBJ1-1; D is unclear. The CDR3 has 15 amino acids. Germline CDR1 MNHNY, CDR2 SVGAGI (reference sequence). V lost 0 bases and J 1 base, leaving 9 bases between the germline ends.

The chain combines TRBV5-4 with TRBJ2-5, with 9 bases lining up with TRBD1. Looked up from germline, CDR1 is SGHNT and CDR2 is YYREEE (reference sequence). Germline trimming cut 7 bases from V and 4 bases from J; bases unmatched to any gene: 2. CDR3 length: 12 residues. CDR3 sequence (DNA): TGTGCCAGCGCGACAGGGGGAGAGACCCAGTACTTC. It is translated as CASATGGETQYF.

The chain uses TRBV7-9 and TRBJ2-7; D is perhaps TRBD1 (5 bases). V gave up 5 bases and J gave up 3 bases, with 14 bases separating them. Germline V CDR1 and CDR2: SEHNR, FQNEAQ (reference sequence). The CDR3 length is 14 residues. CDR3: CASSPRQLVYEQYF. DNA for the CDR3: TGTGCCAGCAGCCCCCGACAGCTAGTCTACGAGCAGTACTTC.

This chain connects TRBV16 to TRBJ2-2, with 7 bases identical to TRBD2. V lost 10 bases to trimming and J lost 4 bases; unmatched junction nucleotides: 15. The CDR3 is made up of 16 amino acids. Germline V gene lookup returns CDR1 KGHSY and CDR2 FQNENV. In nucleotides, the CDR3 is TGTGCCACCCAGTACCTAGCGGCAACCGGCACCGGGGAGCTGTTTTTT. It codes for CATQYLAATGTGELFF.

This clonotype was counted once. The V gene is TRBV7-6, the J gene TRBJ2-7, with D possibly matching TRBD1 (5 bases). The ends were cut back, 5 bases at V and 5 bases at J, with 16 bases in the middle. CDR1 is SGHVS, CDR2 FNYEAQ, per germline. There are 14 residues in the CDR3. DNA of the CDR3: TGTGCCAGCAGCAGGGGTCTGGACACTGACGAGCAGTACTTC. This sequence encodes CASSRGLDTDEQYF.

V usage is TRBV6-2 or TRBV6-3 and J usage is TRBJ2-1; D remains unclear. Germline CDR1 is MNHEY and CDR2 is SVGEGT. V lost 2 bases, J lost 4 bases, and 9 bases lay in between. This CDR3 comprises 14 residues. The CDR3 nucleotides are TGTGCCAGCAGTTACCTTTCCGCATACAATGAGCAGTTCTTC. Translating gives CASSYLSAYNEQFF.

V gene TRBV7-9 combines with J gene TRBJ2-7; D is perhaps TRBD1 (6 bases). The V gene lost 11 bases and the J gene lost 2 bases, with 19 bases spanning the gap. The CDR3 sequence is 14 residues long. Germline loops: CDR1 SEHNR, CDR2 FQNEAQ (reference sequence). The CDR3 protein is CAAPADRPPYEQYF. In nucleotides, the CDR3 is TGTGCCGCCCCCGCTGACAGGCCCCCCTACGAGCAGTACTTC.

The chain links TRBV5-8 to TRBJ2-1; D remains ambiguous. This CDR3 region has 14 residues. Trimming took 5 bases from V and 4 from J, leaving 13 bases between them. Per the germline V gene, CDR1 is SGHTS and CDR2 is YDEGEE. The CDR3 spells CASSRVLGYNEQFF. The CDR3 DNA sequence: TGTGCCAGCAGTCGGGTGCTAGGGTACAATGAGCAGTTCTTC.

This clonotype was counted between two and nine times. V is TRBV28 and J is TRBJ2-5; perhaps TRBD2 as D (6 bases). Germline-derived CDR1 and CDR2 are MDHEN and SYDVKM. Trimming cost V 8 bases and J 4 bases, with 17 bases left between them. The length of the CDR3 is 14 residues. CDR3 region: CASGTVGLAETQYF. CDR3 in DNA: TGTGCCAGCGGGACGGTGGGACTGGCAGAGACCCAGTACTTC.